A selection of T cell receptor beta chains follows, all from one sample in a study of cytomegalovirus exposure and HLA in healthy donors. TCRdb's copy holds only in-frame clones and misses some; the assay was immunoSEQ multiplex PCR. Of about 280,000 clones in the sample, around 90% were seen once. Sequencing used PBMCs. These receptors all come from a woman under 30 in good health and CMV-seronegative. Each CDR3 is given with its conserved first and last residue. A D gene is named only where the DNA matches it firmly. The listing skips clone size in some rows; elsewhere it reads once, few, many or a size class.

TRBJ2-1 | . | TRBV10-1 | TRBD2 | 14 | TGCGCCAGCAGTGAGTCCGGACTAGCGAATGAGCAGTTCTTC | CASSESGLANEQFF
TRBJ2-2 | once | TRBV7-6 | . | 17 | TGTGCCAGCAGCTTAGCGCCGAGTAGATTCCCCCCCGGGGAGCTGTTTTTT | CASSLAPSRFPPGELFF
TRBJ2-5 | . | TRBV18 | TRBD1 | 15 | TGTGCCAGCTCACCACCGTCAGGGGGCGGAGAGACCCAGTACTTC | CASSPPSGGGETQYF
TRBJ1-6 | . | TRBV2 | . | 15 | TGTGCCAGCAGTGATCCGACAGGATGGAGTTCACCCCTCCACTTT | CASSDPTGWSSPLHF
TRBJ2-3 | . | TRBV9 | TRBD2 | 15 | TGTGCCAGCAGCGTTCTAGCGGGGGGTGCAGATACGCAGTATTTT | CASSVLAGGADTQYF
TRBJ2-1 | . | TRBV19 | TRBD2 | 17 | TGTGCCAGTAGTATCTACCTACTAGCGGGGGAGCACAATGAGCAGTTCTTC | CASSIYLLAGEHNEQFF
TRBJ1-1 | . | TRBV12-2 | . | 16 | TGTGCAAGTCGCTTAACACCGGGACACGGGGACACTGAAGCTTTCTTT | CASRLTPGHGDTEAFF
TRBJ1-1 | . | TRBV6-5 | TRBD1 | 14 | TGTGCCAGCAGGTTGGTGACAGGGGGCGACGAAGCTTTCTTT | CASRLVTGGDEAFF
TRBJ1-4 | . | TRBV7-9 | . | 15 | TGTGCCAGCAGCCCTTCAAGTGGGGCGCACGAAAAACTGTTTTTT | CASSPSSGAHEKLFF
TRBJ2-1 | . | TRBV27 | TRBD1 | 14 | TGTGCCAGCAGTTTCCGGGACAGACACAATGAGCAGTTCTTC | CASSFRDRHNEQFF
TRBJ1-4 | . | TRBV9 | . | 15 | TGTGCCAGCAGCGTGGACAGCGCAACTAATGAAAAACTGTTTTTT | CASSVDSATNEKLFF
TRBJ1-1 | . | TRBV11-1 | TRBD1 | 14 | TGTGCCAGCAGTCAACCGGGACAGGCGACTGAAGCTTTCTTT | CASSQPGQATEAFF
TRBJ2-3 | few | TRBV7-9 | . | 13 | TGTGCCAGCAGCCCCCCTAGCACAGATACGCAGTATTTT | CASSPPSTDTQYF
TRBJ1-2 | . | TRBV15 | TRBD1 | 16 | TGTGCCACCAGCAGCACCCTGGGACAGGTTATCCTTGGCTACACCTTC | CATSSTLGQVILGYTF
TRBJ2-7 | . | TRBV11-1 | . | 13 | TGTGCCAGCAGCTGGGACACGATCTACGAGCAGTACTTC | CASSWDTIYEQYF
TRBJ1-5 | . | TRBV7-6 | . | 13 | TGTGCCAGCAGCTACAGAGACAATCAGCCCCAGCATTTT | CASSYRDNQPQHF
TRBJ2-1 | . | TRBV7-7 | TRBD2 | 14 | TGTGCTAGCAGCCCTACCGGGGCGGGGGGGGAGCAGTTCTTC | CASSPTGAGGEQFF
TRBJ1-2 | . | TRBV10-3 | TRBD1 | 16 | TGTGCCATCAGTGCGGTGGGGGACAGGGGGGACTATGGCTACACCTTC | CAISAVGDRGDYGYTF
TRBJ2-7 | . | TRBV9 | . | 15 | TGTGCCAGCAGCGTAAGTGGAGTCGGATCCTACGAGCAGTACTTC | CASSVSGVGSYEQYF
TRBJ2-5 | . | TRBV5-6 | TRBD2 | 17 | TGTGCCAGCAGCCGCTGGGAGGTAGCGGGGGGTTCAGAGACCCAGTACTTC | CASSRWEVAGGSETQYF
TRBJ2-7 | . | TRBV5-1 | TRBD1 | 14 | TGCGCCAGCAGCCTTGGACAGGGGCCTTGGGAGCAGTACTTC | CASSLGQGPWEQYF
TRBJ1-2 | . | TRBV7-3 | . | 13 | TGTGCCAGCAGCTTCTCAGGGGCGGAGGGCTACACCTTC | CASSFSGAEGYTF
TRBJ1-1 | . | TRBV18 | . | 13 | TGTGCCAGCTCACCAACCCGCTTACTTGAAGCTTTCTTT | CASSPTRLLEAFF
TRBJ2-3 | . | TRBV7-6 | TRBD1 | 16 | TGTGCCAGCAGCTTAGGACGACAGGGGGCTGGCGATACGCAGTATTTT | CASSLGRQGAGDTQYF
TRBJ2-5 | . | TRBV7-8 | TRBD1 | 15 | TGTGCCAGCAGCCACATATACAGGGGATCAGAGACCCAGTACTTC | CASSHIYRGSETQYF
TRBJ1-6 | few | TRBV10-3 | . | 14 | TGTGCCATCAAAGGGACATCAAATAATTCACCCCTCCACTTT | CAIKGTSNNSPLHF
TRBJ1-1 | few | TRBV7-2 | . | 15 | TGTGCCAGCAGCTTAGTAGGAGGAACTCCCGAGGAAGCTTTCTTT | CASSLVGGTPEEAFF